The rows below give T cell receptor beta chains drawn from one sample of a study of tumor-infiltrating lymphocytes in localized non-small cell lung cancer. TCRdb's copy holds only in-frame clones and misses some; the assay was immunoSEQ multiplex PCR. The sample lists 11,000 to 15,000 clones, about 64% occurring once. Sequenced material: uninvolved lung tissue not adjacent to the tumor. The receptors here all came from a human donor with non-small cell lung cancer. Each CDR3 is given with its conserved first and last residue. Each record gives: D gene, J gene, V gene, clone size, CDR3 DNA, CDR3 protein. D genes are given only for firm matches. The size of a clone is reported for some rows only, either as once, few or many, or as a class for expanded clones.

d_gene: TRBD2
j_gene: TRBJ2-2
v_gene: TRBV9
abundance: few
CDR3nt: TGTGCCAGCAGCGCTCGACTAGCGACCGGGGAGCTGTTTTTT
CDR3aa: CASSARLATGELFF

d_gene: TRBD1
j_gene: TRBJ1-2
v_gene: TRBV27
abundance: -
CDR3nt: TGTGCCAGCAGTTACAGGGGTCCTACCTATGGCTACACCTTC
CDR3aa: CASSYRGPTYGYTF

d_gene: -
j_gene: TRBJ1-5
v_gene: TRBV6-1
abundance: -
CDR3nt: TGTGCCAGCAGTGTGTTATCAGAACAGCCCCAGCATTTT
CDR3aa: CASSVLSEQPQHF

d_gene: TRBD1
j_gene: TRBJ1-1
v_gene: TRBV28
abundance: few
CDR3nt: TGTGCCAGCAGTTTACAGCCAGGACAGGGGTTCACTGAAGCTTTCTTT
CDR3aa: CASSLQPGQGFTEAFF

d_gene: -
j_gene: TRBJ1-5
v_gene: TRBV4-2
abundance: -
CDR3nt: TGTGCCAGCAGCCCAGGGAGGAGCAATCAGCCCCAGCATTTT
CDR3aa: CASSPGRSNQPQHF

d_gene: -
j_gene: TRBJ1-2
v_gene: TRBV9
abundance: -
CDR3nt: TGTGCCAGCAGCGTAGGAGTTTTCGGCTACACCTTC
CDR3aa: CASSVGVFGYTF

d_gene: -
j_gene: TRBJ1-2
v_gene: TRBV15
abundance: -
CDR3nt: TGTGCCACCAGCAATCGGCTTTATGGCTACACCTTC
CDR3aa: CATSNRLYGYTF

d_gene: -
j_gene: TRBJ2-7
v_gene: TRBV9
abundance: few
CDR3nt: TGTGCCAGCAGCGTAGGGGGGGCTAACCCCTACGAGCAGTACTTC
CDR3aa: CASSVGGANPYEQYF

d_gene: -
j_gene: TRBJ1-2
v_gene: TRBV7-2
abundance: -
CDR3nt: TGTGCCAGCAGCCCGGTGTATGGTGGGACATCATATGGCTACACCTTC
CDR3aa: CASSPVYGGTSYGYTF

d_gene: -
j_gene: TRBJ1-5
v_gene: TRBV2
abundance: few
CDR3nt: TGTGCCAGCAGTGGGGTGGGTGGGGATCAGCCCCAGCATTTT
CDR3aa: CASSGVGGDQPQHF

d_gene: -
j_gene: TRBJ1-2
v_gene: TRBV7-2
abundance: -
CDR3nt: TGTGCCAGCAGCCTAGGGCGGGTGCGGGGGTGGGGAGGCTACACCTTC
CDR3aa: CASSLGRVRGWGGYTF

d_gene: -
j_gene: TRBJ2-2
v_gene: TRBV6-1
abundance: -
CDR3nt: TGTGCCAGCAGTGAATTTTGGGGGACCGTGAACACCGGGGAGCTGTTTTTT
CDR3aa: CASSEFWGTVNTGELFF

d_gene: TRBD2
j_gene: TRBJ2-1
v_gene: TRBV11-3
abundance: -
CDR3nt: TGTGCCAGCAGCAAAAGCGGGAGGCTGGATGAGCAGTTCTTC
CDR3aa: CASSKSGRLDEQFF

d_gene: -
j_gene: TRBJ2-2
v_gene: TRBV4-3
abundance: few
CDR3nt: TGCGCCAGCAGCCTTGAGGGCACCGGGGAGCTGTTTTTT
CDR3aa: CASSLEGTGELFF

d_gene: -
j_gene: TRBJ2-3
v_gene: TRBV5-1
abundance: -
CDR3nt: TGCGCCAGCAGCTTGGAACGGGTAGATACGCAGTATTTT
CDR3aa: CASSLERVDTQYF

d_gene: -
j_gene: TRBJ1-6
v_gene: TRBV28
abundance: -
CDR3nt: TGTGCCAGCAGGACCGCCAAGTTAACCCTCCACTTT
CDR3aa: CASRTAKLTLHF

d_gene: TRBD1
j_gene: TRBJ2-3
v_gene: TRBV5-1
abundance: -
CDR3nt: TGCGCCAGCAGCTTCAACAGGGGAGGCACAGATACGCAGTATTTT
CDR3aa: CASSFNRGGTDTQYF

d_gene: -
j_gene: TRBJ1-1
v_gene: TRBV6-6
abundance: -
CDR3nt: TGTGCCAGCACAAACCGGGAGAACACTGAAGCTTTCTTT
CDR3aa: CASTNRENTEAFF

d_gene: TRBD1
j_gene: TRBJ2-7
v_gene: TRBV6-5
abundance: -
CDR3nt: TGTGCCAGCGGTTCCCGACAGGGGAACTACGAGCAGTACTTC
CDR3aa: CASGSRQGNYEQYF

d_gene: -
j_gene: TRBJ1-2
v_gene: TRBV10-3
abundance: few
CDR3nt: TGTGCCATCACCTATGGAAGCGGCTATGGCTACACCTTC
CDR3aa: CAITYGSGYGYTF

d_gene: TRBD1
j_gene: TRBJ2-2
v_gene: TRBV5-4
abundance: -
CDR3nt: TGTGCCAGCAGCTTGCTAGGGGGCGACACCGGGGAGCTGTTTTTT
CDR3aa: CASSLLGGDTGELFF

d_gene: -
j_gene: TRBJ1-5
v_gene: TRBV4-1
abundance: -
CDR3nt: TGCGCCAGCAGCCAAGATTGGGAGGGTCGGAATCAGTCCCAGCATTTT
CDR3aa: CASSQDWEGRNQSQHF

d_gene: -
j_gene: TRBJ1-2
v_gene: TRBV9
abundance: -
CDR3nt: TGTGCCAGCAGCGTTGTGTCAGGGCTAGGCTACACCTTC
CDR3aa: CASSVVSGLGYTF

d_gene: TRBD1
j_gene: TRBJ1-1
v_gene: TRBV28
abundance: -
CDR3nt: TGTGCCAGCACCATCCTCGGGGACAGCGAAGCTTTCTTT
CDR3aa: CASTILGDSEAFF

d_gene: -
j_gene: TRBJ1-5
v_gene: TRBV6-5
abundance: -
CDR3nt: TGTGCCAGCAGTTACACCGCTGAGGGAAATCAGCCCCAGCATTTT
CDR3aa: CASSYTAEGNQPQHF

d_gene: -
j_gene: TRBJ2-6
v_gene: TRBV11-2
abundance: few
CDR3nt: TGTGCCAGCAGCCACACCTATGGCTCTGGGGCCAACGTCCTGACTTTC
CDR3aa: CASSHTYGSGANVLTF

d_gene: -
j_gene: TRBJ1-1
v_gene: TRBV7-2
abundance: few
CDR3nt: TGTGCCAGCAGCTTAGAAGCGACAGGCGATAACACTGAAGCTTTCTTT
CDR3aa: CASSLEATGDNTEAFF

d_gene: -
j_gene: TRBJ1-5
v_gene: TRBV28
abundance: -
CDR3nt: TGTGCCAGCAGTCAATGGGGGGTTAATAGCAATCAGCCCCAGCATTTT
CDR3aa: CASSQWGVNSNQPQHF

d_gene: -
j_gene: TRBJ1-5
v_gene: TRBV28
abundance: -
CDR3nt: TGTGCCAGCAGTTTGGTCAGTTACCAGCCCCAGCATTTT
CDR3aa: CASSLVSYQPQHF

d_gene: -
j_gene: TRBJ2-5
v_gene: TRBV6-5
abundance: -
CDR3nt: TGTGCCAGCAGCAATTACGGCTACGAGACCCAGTACTTC
CDR3aa: CASSNYGYETQYF

d_gene: -
j_gene: TRBJ2-7
v_gene: TRBV7-2
abundance: once
CDR3nt: TGTGCCAGCCGACTTTTGGGGGGGGGCTCCGAGCAGTACTTC
CDR3aa: CASRLLGGGSEQYF

d_gene: -
j_gene: TRBJ2-1
v_gene: TRBV4-1
abundance: -
CDR3nt: TGCGCCAGCAGCCCCCAAAACCTGGTCTCCTACAATGAGCAGTTCTTC
CDR3aa: CASSPQNLVSYNEQFF

d_gene: -
j_gene: TRBJ1-1
v_gene: TRBV7-2
abundance: once
CDR3nt: TGTGCCAGCAGCTTAGTGGAGAACACTGAAGCTTTCTTT
CDR3aa: CASSLVENTEAFF

d_gene: -
j_gene: TRBJ1-2
v_gene: TRBV4-1
abundance: medium-sized
CDR3nt: TGCGCCAGCAGCCCCTTACCAGGGGACGGCTATGGCTACACCTTC
CDR3aa: CASSPLPGDGYGYTF